Presented here are 16 T cell receptor beta chains from one specimen sequenced in a study of CD8+ T cells in alopecia areata. RNA, once extracted, was reverse transcribed into cDNA for use as the sequencing template. Sequenced by immunoSEQ multiplex PCR; TCRdb stores in-frame clones only, minus some. Of approximately 99,000 clones in the sample, approximately 61% were seen once. The sequencing input was NKG2D-low CD8+ T cells sorted from blood. Source of these receptors: a human donor with alopecia areata.

This chain connects TRBV5-1 to TRBJ2-5; D remains ambiguous. The CDR3 length is 11 residues. The V gene lost 5 bases and the J gene lost 5 bases, with 7 bases spanning the gap. Per germline, CDR1 SGHRS and CDR2 YFSETQ. The CDR3 protein is CASREWETQYF. DNA for the CDR3: TGCGCCAGCAGGGAATGGGAGACCCAGTACTTC.

This clone was counted only a few times. This chain connects TRBV7-2 to TRBJ2-5; the match to TRBD2 covers 12 bases. There are 15 residues in the CDR3. Trimming at V came to 6 bases and at J to 4 bases, leaving 6 bases not matched to a gene. Germline-derived CDR1 and CDR2 are SGHTA and FQGNSA. DNA for the CDR3: TGTGCCAGCAGTTCAACTAGCGGGAGGTTAGAGACCCAGTACTTC. Its translation is CASSSTSGRLETQYF.

The rearrangement links TRBV7-9 to TRBJ2-7; TRBD1 is a possible D gene (7 bases). The V gene lost 4 bases and the J gene lost 1 base, with 14 bases spanning the gap. The V gene's germline CDR1 is SEHNR and CDR2 FQNEAQ (reference sequence). The CDR3 totals 15 residues. Here the CDR3 DNA reads TGTGCCAGCAGCTCCGACCAGGGGGGATCCTACGAGCAGTACTTC. This sequence encodes CASSSDQGGSYEQYF.

This clone was detected a few times. The gene calls are TRBV7-9 and TRBJ2-3; D unclear. The CDR3 loop spans 14 amino acids. The germline V gene encodes CDR1 SEHNR and CDR2 FQNEAQ (reference sequence). V gave up 4 bases and J gave up 2 bases, with 10 bases separating them. The CDR3 DNA is TGTGCCAGCAGCTCCCCCGTTTCCACAGATACGCAGTATTTT. The encoded protein is CASSSPVSTDTQYF. The whole variable domain, filled in from reference TRBV7-9 and TRBJ2-3, reads DTGVSQNPRHKITKRGQNVTFRCDPISEHNRLYWYRQTLGQGPEFLTYFQNEAQLEKSRLLSDRFSAERPKGSFSTLEIQRTEQGDSAMYLCASSSPVSTDTQYFGPGTRLTVL.

Here the CDR3 reads CASSLSRRGYEQYF. The DNA of the CDR3 is TGTGCCAGCAGTTTGAGTCGGAGGGGGTACGAGCAGTACTTC. The chain links TRBV27 to TRBJ2-7; the D gene could be TRBD1 or TRBD2 (6 bases each). Trimming took 3 bases from V and 4 from J, leaving 13 bases between them. Germline V gene sequence: CDR1 MNHEY, CDR2 SMNVEV (reference sequence). The CDR3 is 14 amino acids.

V and J are TRBV29-1 and TRBJ2-1; TRBD2 agrees at 10 bases. The ends lost 7 bases at V and 9 bases at J; junction bases unmatched: 9. The CDR3 has 13 amino acids. CDR1 is SQVTM and CDR2 is ANQGSEA in the germline V gene. CDR3 in DNA: TGCAGCGCGGGGACTAGCGTCGCACCTGAGCAGTTCTTC. Protein sequence: CSAGTSVAPEQFF.

This sequence joins TRBV29-1 and TRBJ2-1; 8 nucleotides agree with TRBD2. Trimming at V came to 6 bases and at J to 6 bases, leaving 10 bases not matched to a gene. Germline V lookup: CDR1 SQVTM, CDR2 ANQGSEA. The CDR3 is 14 residues long. CDR3 residues: CSVAGVAGSNEQFF. The CDR3, as DNA: TGCAGCGTCGCCGGGGTAGCGGGAAGCAATGAGCAGTTCTTC.

This chain uses TRBV4-1 with TRBJ2-7; 7 bases align to TRBD1. Germline-derived CDR1 and CDR2 are MGHRA and YSYEKL. The CDR3 is 15 amino acids. The V and J ends lost 1 base and 3 bases, in that order; junction bases with no gene match: 6. The CDR3 sequence is CASSQVMGQNYEQYF. CDR3 nucleotide sequence: TGCGCCAGCAGCCAAGTCATGGGACAGAACTACGAGCAGTACTTC.

The chain employs TRBV28 and TRBJ2-7; D may match TRBD1 or TRBD2 (5 bases each). The V gene's germline CDR1 is MDHEN and CDR2 SYDVKM. V dropped 6 bases and J dropped 1 base, with 7 bases sitting between them. This CDR3 has 12 residues. CDR3 region: CASRGPSYEQYF. CDR3 DNA: TGTGCCAGCAGGGGACCTTCCTACGAGCAGTACTTC.

The chain links TRBV19 to TRBJ2-7, with D perhaps matching TRBD1 (5 bases). Germline lookup yields CDR1 LNHDA and CDR2 SQIVND (reference sequence). The length of the CDR3 is 14 residues. Trimming left V 10 bases short and J 3 bases short, with 19 bases between. The CDR3 DNA reads as TGTGCCACCATCGAAGGGGCAGTCGGCTACGAGCAGTACTTC. Its translation: CATIEGAVGYEQYF.

The CDR3 region is CAWRTDIEAFF. CDR3 nucleotides: TGTGCCTGGAGGACGGACATTGAAGCTTTCTTT. This chain connects TRBV30 to TRBJ1-1; weak D call: TRBD1 (5 bases). Germline CDR1 reads GTSNPN; CDR2 reads SVGIG (reference sequence). Deletions cut 3 bases from V and 7 bases from J, with 9 bases between. CDR3 size: 11 residues.

The CDR3 spells CASSGQGQETQYF. DNA of the CDR3: TGTGCCAGCAGTGGACAGGGGCAAGAGACCCAGTACTTC. The chain links TRBV28 to TRBJ2-5, with 9 nucleotides matching TRBD1. Looked up from germline, CDR1 is MDHEN and CDR2 is SYDVKM. This CDR3 is 13 amino acids long. J was trimmed by 2 bases and V by 5 bases; bases with no gene match: 0.

The chain joins TRBV9 to TRBJ1-5; 7 nucleotides agree with TRBD1. The CDR3 extends over 14 amino acids. Per germline, CDR1 SGDLS and CDR2 YYNGEE. V was clipped by 6 bases and J by 7 bases; unmatched bases: 10. The CDR3 region is CASTLTGEGQPQHF. In DNA form, the CDR3 reads TGTGCCAGCACCTTAACAGGGGAGGGACAGCCCCAGCATTTT.

J is TRBJ2-5 and V is TRBV27, with unresolved D. V lost 7 bases and J lost 5, with 8 bases in between. Per germline, CDR1 MNHEY and CDR2 SMNVEV (reference sequence). The CDR3 sequence is 11 residues long. The DNA of the CDR3 is TGTGCCAGCACTTATGCCGAGACCCAGTACTTC. Amino acid sequence: CASTYAETQYF.

The CDR3 protein is CASSSQGRNTEAFF. CDR3 bases: TGTGCCAGCAGCTCCCAGGGGAGGAACACTGAAGCTTTCTTT. V gene TRBV7-2 combines with J gene TRBJ1-1, with D tentatively TRBD1 (6 bases). Germline V lookup: CDR1 SGHTA, CDR2 FQGNSA. CDR3 length: 14 residues. The V gene lost 4 bases and the J gene lost 1 base, with 10 bases spanning the gap. The whole variable domain, remainder taken from reference TRBV7-2 and TRBJ1-1, is GAGVSQSPSNKVTEKGKDVELRCDPISGHTALYWYRQSLGQGLEFLIYFQGNSAPDKSGLPSDRFSAERTGGSVSTLTIQRTQQEDSAVYLCASSSQGRNTEAFFGQGTRLTVV.

V and J are TRBV5-1 and TRBJ2-1, with D perhaps TRBD1 (7 bases). This CDR3 has 16 amino acids. CDR1 is SGHRS and CDR2 is YFSETQ in the germline V gene. V gave up 0 bases and J gave up 5 bases, with 15 bases separating them. The CDR3: CASSLAWRGLHNEQFF. The CDR3 DNA follows: TGCGCCAGCAGCTTGGCTTGGAGGGGGCTCCACAATGAGCAGTTCTTC.